This is a list of T cell receptor beta chains from one sample in a study of Graves' ophthalmopathy and Graves' hyperthyroidism. One entry per CDR3 protein, called by TCRdb with MiXCR from the multiplex PCR reads. This table has about 400,000 distinct CDR3 sequences, 15% to 20% appearing once. Sequenced material: peripheral blood. The receptors stem from a woman under 30 with Graves' ophthalmopathy. CDR3s include the opening cysteine and the closing phenylalanine or tryptophan. D genes are given only for firm matches. Rows give clone size only sometimes, using once, few, many, or a class for an expanded clone.

D: -
size: many
J: TRBJ1-2
V: TRBV4-1
CDR3: CASSQDLGRGGYTF
DNA: TGCGCCAGCAGCCAAGATCTGGGCAGGGGTGGCTACACCTTC

D: -
size: many
J: TRBJ2-7
V: TRBV7-6
CDR3: CASSAGGASYEQYF
DNA: TGTGCCAGCAGCGCCGGGGGCGCCTCCTACGAGCAGTACTTC

D: TRBD1
size: many
J: TRBJ1-2
V: TRBV5-6
CDR3: CASSPIGTGGMDGYTF
DNA: TGTGCCAGCAGCCCTATAGGGACAGGGGGAATGGATGGCTACACCTTC

D: -
size: many
J: TRBJ1-5
V: TRBV19
CDR3: CASSWAGTNQPQHF
DNA: TGTGCCAGTAGTTGGGCCGGTACCAATCAGCCCCAGCATTTT

D: -
size: many
J: TRBJ1-6
V: TRBV7-9
CDR3: CASSFGGYNSPLHF
DNA: TGTGCCAGCAGCTTCGGGGGATATAATTCACCCCTCCACTTT

D: TRBD1
size: once
J: TRBJ1-5
V: TRBV7-8
CDR3: CASSLYLQGKPQHF
DNA: TGTGCCAGCAGCTTATACCTACAGGGGAAGCCCCAGCATTTT

D: TRBD1
size: -
J: TRBJ2-5
V: TRBV30
CDR3: CAWSLPRGQRETQYF
DNA: TGTGCCTGGAGTCTCCCTAGGGGGCAACGAGAGACCCAGTACTTC

D: -
size: many
J: TRBJ2-7
V: TRBV2
CDR3: CASSEGLLTSYEQYF
DNA: TGTGCCAGCAGTGAGGGGCTCTTGACCTCCTACGAGCAGTACTTC

D: TRBD1
size: once
J: TRBJ2-7
V: TRBV6-2/TRBV6-3
CDR3: CASTEGQGAYEQYF
DNA: TGTGCCAGCACTGAGGGACAGGGGGCCTACGAGCAGTACTTC

D: -
size: many
J: TRBJ1-1
V: TRBV7-2
CDR3: CASSLGWQSEAFF
DNA: TGTGCCAGCAGCTTAGGATGGCAGTCTGAAGCTTTCTTT

D: -
size: many
J: TRBJ1-1
V: TRBV6-2/TRBV6-3
CDR3: CASSYGGFDTEAFF
DNA: TGTGCCAGCAGTTACGGGGGGTTTGACACTGAAGCTTTCTTT

D: -
size: many
J: TRBJ2-7
V: TRBV9
CDR3: CASSHSGESYEQYF
DNA: TGTGCCAGCAGCCACTCGGGAGAATCATACGAGCAGTACTTC

D: TRBD1
size: many
J: TRBJ1-5
V: TRBV20-1
CDR3: CSATTGESNQPQHF
DNA: TGCAGTGCCACGACAGGGGAGAGCAATCAGCCCCAGCATTTT

D: -
size: many
J: TRBJ2-6
V: TRBV28
CDR3: CASIPWVGANVLTF
DNA: TGTGCCAGCATCCCGTGGGTTGGGGCCAACGTCCTGACTTTC

D: -
size: many
J: TRBJ1-2
V: TRBV28
CDR3: CASSLMAGKSGGYTF
DNA: TGTGCCAGCAGTTTGATGGCAGGGAAAAGCGGTGGCTACACCTTC

D: -
size: many
J: TRBJ1-1
V: TRBV11-2
CDR3: CASSLWSGVNTEAFF
DNA: TGTGCCAGCAGCTTATGGAGCGGGGTAAACACTGAAGCTTTCTTT

D: TRBD1
size: many
J: TRBJ2-2
V: TRBV5-6
CDR3: CASSLSRQGAYGELFF
DNA: TGTGCCAGCAGCTTGAGCAGACAGGGGGCTTACGGGGAGCTGTTTTTT

D: -
size: many
J: TRBJ1-1
V: TRBV12-3/TRBV12-4
CDR3: CASKFSWTRGTEAFF
DNA: TGTGCCAGCAAATTCTCATGGACTAGGGGCACTGAAGCTTTCTTT

D: -
size: many
J: TRBJ1-2
V: TRBV12-3/TRBV12-4
CDR3: CASSLFEGGRSVYTF
DNA: TGTGCCAGCAGTTTATTTGAGGGGGGACGCTCGGTCTACACCTTC

D: -
size: many
J: TRBJ1-2
V: TRBV29-1
CDR3: CSVEGPDIHTNYGYTF
DNA: TGCAGCGTTGAAGGCCCGGACATTCACACAAACTATGGCTACACCTTC

D: -
size: many
J: TRBJ1-1
V: TRBV7-8
CDR3: CASSLGLLWDGREAFF
DNA: TGTGCCAGCAGCTTAGGCCTACTTTGGGACGGGAGAGAAGCTTTCTTT

D: TRBD2
size: many
J: TRBJ2-5
V: TRBV7-8
CDR3: CASSLGGGIGETQYF
DNA: TGTGCCAGCAGCTTAGGGGGGGGGATAGGAGAGACCCAGTACTTC

D: TRBD1
size: many
J: TRBJ1-1
V: TRBV7-9
CDR3: CASSQTGQAGTEAFF
DNA: TGTGCCAGCAGCCAAACGGGACAGGCGGGTACTGAAGCTTTCTTT

D: -
size: many
J: TRBJ2-5
V: TRBV6-1
CDR3: CASRRGVGLGAAETQYF
DNA: TGTGCCAGCAGGAGGGGGGTCGGCTTGGGGGCCGCGGAGACCCAGTACTTC

D: -
size: many
J: TRBJ1-3
V: TRBV29-1
CDR3: CSYGLGNTIYF
DNA: TGCAGCTATGGGCTTGGAAACACCATATATTTT

D: -
size: -
J: TRBJ2-7
V: TRBV28
CDR3: CATRSGIYEQYF
DNA: TGTGCCACCCGAAGCGGAATCTACGAGCAGTACTTC

D: TRBD1
size: many
J: TRBJ2-7
V: TRBV28
CDR3: CASSLEAGGNVEQYF
DNA: TGTGCCAGCAGTTTAGAGGCAGGGGGCAACGTCGAGCAGTACTTC

D: -
size: many
J: TRBJ1-6
V: TRBV27
CDR3: CASSLPLGTGSPLHF
DNA: TGTGCCAGCAGTTTGCCGCTGGGGACGGGATCACCCCTCCACTTT

D: TRBD1
size: -
J: TRBJ1-6
V: TRBV7-2
CDR3: CASSTWTGQRSPLHF
DNA: TGTGCCAGCAGCACCTGGACAGGGCAAAGATCACCCCTCCACTTT